This record looks at one TCR beta chain sequence and its context. This sample was taken from a study of patients and donors after allogeneic stem cell transplantation. Via MiXCR, TCRdb re-called the RT-PCR reads, giving one row per CDR3 protein. The sample lists some 200,000 distinct CDR3 sequences, less than 45% occurring once. The CDR3 length is 14 residues. V gave up 6 bases and J gave up 3 bases, with 15 bases separating them. Per the germline V gene, CDR1 is MDHEN and CDR2 is SYDVKM. The rearrangement uses TRBV28 and TRBJ2-7, with D possibly being TRBD1 (6 bases). The source is a human donor who was either an allogeneic HSCT recipient or a stem cell or donor lymphocyte infusion donor (not recorded which). It is not recorded whose cells these are; they may come from a transplant donor. Sequenced material: blood, either unsorted or a sorted T cell fraction (not recorded which). In DNA form, the CDR3 reads TGTGCCAGCAGCGTCCAGGGGTGGGGCTACGAGCAGTACTTC. Protein sequence: CASSVQGWGYEQYF.